This TCR beta chain was sequenced in a study of monozygotic twins with inflammatory bowel disease. Comment on this clonotype: Its antigen remains unidentified.

Whole-study results and caveats: Limited power may explain why concordant and discordant twins showed no difference in repertoire similarity. Immunosuppressive treatments were not uniform, and this may have added variability to patient repertoires.

Germline CDR1 reads MDHEN; CDR2 reads SYDVKM. The CDR3 covers 19 residues. From the 5' RACE reads, TCRdb lists one entry per CDR3 protein and no DNA. This sample's table has some 100,000 distinct CDR3 sequences. The TCR comes from a human donor with ulcerative colitis or Crohn's disease, or a healthy co-twin of an affected twin (not recorded which). The chain employs TRBV28 and TRBJ2-3; TCRdb's D call, TRBD1, is unchecked because there is no DNA. What was sequenced was blood. CDR3 protein: CASRDPPGPPFRLPDTQYF.